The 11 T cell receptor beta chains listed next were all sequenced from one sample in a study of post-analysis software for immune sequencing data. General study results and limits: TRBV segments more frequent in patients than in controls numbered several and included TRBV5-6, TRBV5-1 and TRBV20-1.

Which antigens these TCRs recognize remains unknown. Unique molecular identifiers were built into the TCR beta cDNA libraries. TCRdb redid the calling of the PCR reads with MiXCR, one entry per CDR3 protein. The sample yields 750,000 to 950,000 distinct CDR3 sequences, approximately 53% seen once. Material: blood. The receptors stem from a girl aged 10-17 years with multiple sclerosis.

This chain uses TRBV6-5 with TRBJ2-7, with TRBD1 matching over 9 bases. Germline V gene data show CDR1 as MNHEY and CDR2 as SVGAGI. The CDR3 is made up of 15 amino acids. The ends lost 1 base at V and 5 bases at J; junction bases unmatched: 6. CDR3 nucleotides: TGTGCCAGCAGTTACTTCGCCGGGACAGGGAACGAGCAGTACTTC. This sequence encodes CASSYFAGTGNEQYF.

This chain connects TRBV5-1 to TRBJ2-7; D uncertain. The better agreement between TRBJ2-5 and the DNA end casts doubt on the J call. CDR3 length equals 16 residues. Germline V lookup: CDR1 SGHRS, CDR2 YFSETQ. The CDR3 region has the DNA TGCGCCAGCAGGGCCGGGTCTCTAATCGGCCAAGAGACCCAGTACTTC. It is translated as CASRAGSLIGQETQYF.

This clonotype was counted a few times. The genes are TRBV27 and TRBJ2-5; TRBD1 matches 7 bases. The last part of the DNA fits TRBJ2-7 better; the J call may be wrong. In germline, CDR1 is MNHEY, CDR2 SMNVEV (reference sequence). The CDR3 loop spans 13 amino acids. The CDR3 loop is CASKQGLQYEQYF. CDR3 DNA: TGTGCCAGCAAACAGGGGCTTCAATACGAGCAGTACTTC.

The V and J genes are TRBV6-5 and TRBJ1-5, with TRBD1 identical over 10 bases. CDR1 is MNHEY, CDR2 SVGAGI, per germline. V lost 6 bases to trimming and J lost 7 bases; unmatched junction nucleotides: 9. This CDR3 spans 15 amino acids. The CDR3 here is CASRKGQGVYQPQHF. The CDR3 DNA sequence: TGTGCCAGCAGGAAAGGACAGGGGGTCTACCAGCCCCAGCATTTT.

This CDR3 reads CASSLPRGQETQYF. Written as DNA, the CDR3 is TGTGCCAGCAGCCTTCCCCGGGGACAAGAGACCCAGTACTTC. This chain links TRBV6-6 with TRBJ2-5; TRBD2 is a possible D gene (5 bases). Germline loops: CDR1 MNHNY, CDR2 SVGAGI (reference sequence). Trimming removed 6 bases at V and 2 bases at J, with 13 bases between. The CDR3 loop spans 14 amino acids.

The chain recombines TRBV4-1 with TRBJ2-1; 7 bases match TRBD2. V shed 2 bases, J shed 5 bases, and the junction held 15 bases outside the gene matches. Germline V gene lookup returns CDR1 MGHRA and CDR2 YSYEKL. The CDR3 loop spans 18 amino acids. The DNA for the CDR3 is TGCGCCAGCAGCCAATCTTTCGCGGGGAGGGCATTGCACAATGAGCAGTTCTTC. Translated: CASSQSFAGRALHNEQFF.

DNA of the CDR3: TGCGCCAGCAGCAGGACAGGAGAGAACACTGAAGCTTTCTTT. Translating it yields CASSRTGENTEAFF. This chain joins TRBV5-1 and TRBJ1-1, with 7 bases matching TRBD1. This CDR3 has 14 residues. V gave up 4 bases and J gave up 1 base; unmatched junction bases: 4. Germline lookup yields CDR1 SGHRS and CDR2 YFSETQ.

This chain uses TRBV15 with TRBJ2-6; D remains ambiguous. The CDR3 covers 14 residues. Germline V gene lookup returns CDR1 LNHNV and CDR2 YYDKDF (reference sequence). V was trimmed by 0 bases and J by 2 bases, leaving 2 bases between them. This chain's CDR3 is CATSRDPGANVLTF. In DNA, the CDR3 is TGTGCCACCAGCAGAGATCCTGGGGCCAACGTCCTGACTTTC.

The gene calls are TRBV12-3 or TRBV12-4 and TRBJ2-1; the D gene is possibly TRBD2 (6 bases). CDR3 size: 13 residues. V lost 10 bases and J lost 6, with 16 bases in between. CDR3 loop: CANARLVLNEQFF. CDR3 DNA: TGTGCCAACGCAAGACTAGTTCTCAATGAGCAGTTCTTC.

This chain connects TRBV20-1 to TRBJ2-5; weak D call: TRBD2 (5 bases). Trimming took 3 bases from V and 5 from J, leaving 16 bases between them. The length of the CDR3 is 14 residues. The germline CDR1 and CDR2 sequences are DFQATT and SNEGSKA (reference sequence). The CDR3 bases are TGCAGTGCTAGTAGCGCCCTTCATCTGGAGACCCAGTACTTC. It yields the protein CSASSALHLETQYF.

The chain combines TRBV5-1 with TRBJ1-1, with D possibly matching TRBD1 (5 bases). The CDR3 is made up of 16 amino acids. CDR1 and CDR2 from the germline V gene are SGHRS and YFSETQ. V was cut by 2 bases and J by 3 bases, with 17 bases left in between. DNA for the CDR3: TGCGCCAGCAGCTTAGGGACCGGTGGTTGGTACACTGAAGCTTTCTTT. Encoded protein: CASSLGTGGWYTEAFF.